These T cell receptor beta chains were read from a single sample in a study of blood T cells in healthy people across ages. Via MiXCR, TCRdb re-called the 5' RACE reads, giving one row per CDR3 protein. The sample includes hundreds of thousands of distinct CDR3 sequences, less than 80% of them seen just once. The sample taken for sequencing was blood. All receptors come from a young man in good health. CDR3s include the opening cysteine and the closing phenylalanine or tryptophan. D genes are given only for firm matches. Where a row states a size, it is once, few, many or the class of an expanded clone; other rows omit it.

j_call: TRBJ2-3; clone_size: .; d_call: TRBD1; v_call: TRBV4-1; cdr3_aa: CASSPWDRVDTQYF; cdr3_nt: TGCGCCAGTAGCCCCTGGGACAGGGTAGATACGCAGTATTTT
j_call: TRBJ2-3; clone_size: many; d_call: TRBD2; v_call: TRBV13; cdr3_aa: CASSLGLSGGTQYF; cdr3_nt: TGTGCCAGCAGCTTAGGCCTCTCGGGGGGAACGCAGTATTTT
j_call: TRBJ2-1; clone_size: few; d_call: .; v_call: TRBV15; cdr3_aa: CATSRGHNEQFF; cdr3_nt: TGTGCCACCAGCCGGGGACACAATGAGCAGTTCTTC
j_call: TRBJ2-5; clone_size: .; d_call: .; v_call: TRBV20-1; cdr3_aa: CSASRDTQETQYF; cdr3_nt: TGCAGTGCATCTCGGGACACCCAAGAGACCCAGTACTTC
j_call: TRBJ2-1; clone_size: few; d_call: TRBD2; v_call: TRBV12-3/TRBV12-4; cdr3_aa: CASSLESSGGAVGMFF; cdr3_nt: TGTGCCAGCAGTTTAGAATCGAGCGGGGGGGCGGTCGGTATGTTCTTC
j_call: TRBJ2-7; clone_size: many; d_call: TRBD1; v_call: TRBV7-2; cdr3_aa: CASSLTGTGRYEQYF; cdr3_nt: TGTGCCAGCAGCCTGACCGGGACAGGGCGTTACGAGCAGTACTTC
j_call: TRBJ1-1; clone_size: few; d_call: .; v_call: TRBV20-1; cdr3_aa: CSAPKRDTEAFF; cdr3_nt: TGCAGTGCTCCGAAGAGGGACACTGAAGCTTTCTTT
j_call: TRBJ2-7; clone_size: .; d_call: .; v_call: TRBV7-2; cdr3_aa: CASSPGRGGHDYEQYF; cdr3_nt: TGTGCCAGCAGCCCAGGGCGCGGGGGCCATGACTACGAGCAGTACTTC
j_call: TRBJ2-5; clone_size: .; d_call: TRBD2; v_call: TRBV20-1; cdr3_aa: CSARRTSGDETQYF; cdr3_nt: TGCAGTGCTAGGAGGACTAGCGGGGATGAGACCCAGTACTTC
j_call: TRBJ2-7; clone_size: .; d_call: TRBD2; v_call: TRBV27; cdr3_aa: CASSSPSGDEQYF; cdr3_nt: TGTGCCAGCAGTTCCCCGAGCGGGGACGAGCAGTACTTC
j_call: TRBJ2-4; clone_size: .; d_call: .; v_call: TRBV6-6; cdr3_aa: CASSYSGDIQYF; cdr3_nt: TGTGCCAGCAGTTATTCAGGAGACATTCAGTACTTC
j_call: TRBJ2-4; clone_size: .; d_call: .; v_call: TRBV2; cdr3_aa: CASTFKGVTGEVNIQYF; cdr3_nt: TGTGCCAGCACCTTCAAGGGGGTGACAGGAGAGGTGAACATTCAGTACTTC
j_call: TRBJ1-5; clone_size: .; d_call: .; v_call: TRBV2; cdr3_aa: CASSRWDGTNQPQHF; cdr3_nt: TGTGCCAGCAGCCGATGGGACGGTACAAATCAGCCCCAGCATTTT
j_call: TRBJ2-5; clone_size: .; d_call: .; v_call: TRBV18; cdr3_aa: CASSPPYTRETQYF; cdr3_nt: TGTGCCAGCTCACCACCGTATACCAGGGAGACCCAGTACTTC
j_call: TRBJ2-3; clone_size: .; d_call: .; v_call: TRBV2; cdr3_aa: CAGSGADSSTDTQYF; cdr3_nt: TGTGCCGGATCCGGGGCTGACAGTTCCACGGATACGCAGTATTTT
j_call: TRBJ2-1; clone_size: .; d_call: .; v_call: TRBV12-3/TRBV12-4; cdr3_aa: CASSLWDVSYNEQFF; cdr3_nt: TGTGCCAGCAGTTTGTGGGACGTCTCCTACAATGAGCAGTTCTTC
j_call: TRBJ2-1; clone_size: .; d_call: .; v_call: TRBV7-3; cdr3_aa: CASSPTGRTLRLQFF; cdr3_nt: TGTGCCAGCAGCCCCACGGGACGGACGTTACGACTTCAGTTCTTC
j_call: TRBJ2-3; clone_size: .; d_call: .; v_call: TRBV14; cdr3_aa: CASSHLTRSSTDTQYF; cdr3_nt: TGTGCCAGCAGCCACCTGACGAGGAGCAGCACAGATACGCAGTATTTT
j_call: TRBJ2-7; clone_size: .; d_call: .; v_call: TRBV20-1; cdr3_aa: CSASWAGYEQYF; cdr3_nt: TGCAGTGCTAGTTGGGCAGGCTACGAGCAGTACTTC
j_call: TRBJ1-2; clone_size: few; d_call: .; v_call: TRBV20-1; cdr3_aa: CSARDMDGNYGYTF; cdr3_nt: TGCAGTGCTAGAGATATGGACGGTAACTATGGCTACACCTTC
j_call: TRBJ2-1; clone_size: .; d_call: TRBD1; v_call: TRBV7-3; cdr3_aa: CAGSLDRVYNEQFF; cdr3_nt: TGTGCCGGCAGCTTAGACAGGGTCTACAATGAGCAGTTCTTC
j_call: TRBJ2-4; clone_size: .; d_call: .; v_call: TRBV9; cdr3_aa: CASSVAAAGDIQYF; cdr3_nt: TGTGCCAGCAGCGTAGCCGCCGCAGGGGACATTCAGTACTTC
j_call: TRBJ2-4; clone_size: .; d_call: TRBD1; v_call: TRBV5-1; cdr3_aa: CASSLGPPGQGRWYF; cdr3_nt: TGCGCCAGCAGCTTGGGCCCCCCGGGACAGGGAAGATGGTACTTC
j_call: TRBJ2-1; clone_size: .; d_call: TRBD2; v_call: TRBV3-1; cdr3_aa: CASSQDYSGGRNEQFF; cdr3_nt: TGTGCCAGCAGCCAAGATTATAGCGGGGGGAGGAATGAGCAGTTCTTC
j_call: TRBJ2-5; clone_size: .; d_call: TRBD2; v_call: TRBV7-9; cdr3_aa: CASLGTAGGKTQYF; cdr3_nt: TGTGCCAGCTTGGGGACTGCGGGGGGAAAGACCCAGTACTTC
j_call: TRBJ2-5; clone_size: .; d_call: .; v_call: TRBV12-3/TRBV12-4; cdr3_aa: CASRPNLAVPGTQYF; cdr3_nt: TGTGCCAGCAGACCAAACCTTGCAGTACCTGGGACCCAGTACTTC
j_call: TRBJ2-5; clone_size: .; d_call: .; v_call: TRBV28; cdr3_aa: CASRLPDLGETQYF; cdr3_nt: TGTGCCAGCAGACTTCCTGACCTTGGAGAGACCCAGTACTTC
j_call: TRBJ2-2; clone_size: .; d_call: TRBD1; v_call: TRBV7-2; cdr3_aa: CASGVTGVTGELFF; cdr3_nt: TGTGCCAGCGGGGTGACAGGGGTCACCGGGGAGCTGTTTTTT
j_call: TRBJ2-7; clone_size: .; d_call: .; v_call: TRBV13; cdr3_aa: CASSLYIGEQYF; cdr3_nt: TGTGCCAGCAGCTTATACATCGGCGAGCAGTACTTC
j_call: TRBJ2-7; clone_size: few; d_call: .; v_call: TRBV3-1; cdr3_aa: CASSQALGGSYEQYF; cdr3_nt: TGTGCCAGCAGCCAAGCCCTAGGAGGCTCCTACGAGCAGTACTTC
j_call: TRBJ2-7; clone_size: .; d_call: .; v_call: TRBV5-1; cdr3_aa: CASLLGPDSYEQYF; cdr3_nt: TGCGCCAGCTTACTCGGGCCTGATTCCTACGAGCAGTACTTC
j_call: TRBJ2-1; clone_size: .; d_call: .; v_call: TRBV5-1; cdr3_aa: CASRYRHEGEQFF; cdr3_nt: TGCGCCAGCAGGTACCGTCATGAAGGTGAGCAGTTCTTC
j_call: TRBJ2-7; clone_size: .; d_call: .; v_call: TRBV6-5; cdr3_aa: CASTKDNSYGQYF; cdr3_nt: TGTGCCAGCACTAAGGACAACTCCTACGGGCAGTACTTC
j_call: TRBJ2-4; clone_size: .; d_call: TRBD2; v_call: TRBV9; cdr3_aa: CASSVAASGGVYIQYF; cdr3_nt: TGTGCCAGCAGCGTAGCGGCTAGCGGGGGGGTGTACATTCAGTACTTC
j_call: TRBJ2-7; clone_size: .; d_call: .; v_call: TRBV6-2/TRBV6-3; cdr3_aa: CASSQWDTTYEQYF; cdr3_nt: TGTGCCAGCAGTCAGTGGGACACAACCTACGAGCAGTACTTC
j_call: TRBJ2-5; clone_size: .; d_call: .; v_call: TRBV6-2/TRBV6-3; cdr3_aa: CASSLRFGETQYF; cdr3_nt: TGTGCCAGCAGTTTAAGGTTTGGAGAGACCCAGTACTTC
j_call: TRBJ2-5; clone_size: .; d_call: .; v_call: TRBV15; cdr3_aa: CATSRDSQTQYF; cdr3_nt: TGTGCCACCAGCAGAGATTCCCAGACCCAGTACTTC
j_call: TRBJ1-1; clone_size: .; d_call: .; v_call: TRBV12-3/TRBV12-4; cdr3_aa: CASSLFRQGNTEAFF; cdr3_nt: TGTGCCAGCAGTCTATTCAGGCAGGGAAACACTGAAGCTTTCTTT
j_call: TRBJ2-5; clone_size: .; d_call: TRBD1; v_call: TRBV5-1; cdr3_aa: CASSLGDRVFEETQYF; cdr3_nt: TGCGCCAGCAGCTTGGGGGACAGGGTGTTTGAAGAGACCCAGTACTTC
j_call: TRBJ1-4; clone_size: .; d_call: .; v_call: TRBV6-6; cdr3_aa: CASSSGGIAEKLFF; cdr3_nt: TGTGCCAGCAGCTCTGGAGGGATTGCGGAAAAACTGTTTTTT
j_call: TRBJ1-1; clone_size: .; d_call: TRBD1; v_call: TRBV6-6; cdr3_aa: CASSNRGLNTEAFF; cdr3_nt: TGTGCCAGCAGTAACAGGGGCTTGAACACCGAAGCTTTCTTT